This entry lists 24 T cell receptor beta chains sequenced from one sample in a study of T cells after yellow fever vaccination. TCRdb passed the 5' RACE reads through MiXCR, listing each CDR3 protein once. The sample lists more than 90,000 distinct CDR3 sequences, approximately 8.4% occurring once. The specimen comprised CD8+ T cells sorted from PBMCs, sampled 45 days after the yellow fever booster vaccination. The receptors shown here come from a young man who received the YFV17D yellow fever vaccine.

This rearrangement joins TRBV9 to TRBJ1-1; D unresolved. The CDR3 has 19 amino acids. Trimming stripped 4 bases from V and 4 bases from J, with 29 bases between. CDR1 is SGDLS, CDR2 YYNGEE, per germline. Here the CDR3 reads CASSKSVPVTSNPGTEAFF. The CDR3 DNA reads TGTGCCAGCAGCAAATCTGTTCCGGTGACAAGTAACCCGGGCACTGAAGCTTTCTTT.

There are many counts of this clonotype. The chain is built from TRBV6-2 or TRBV6-3 and TRBJ1-1; tentatively, D is TRBD1 (5 bases). The CDR3 covers 17 residues. Looked up from germline, CDR1 is MNHEY and CDR2 is SVGEGT. Trimming removed 2 bases at V and 4 bases at J, with 20 bases between. CDR3 nucleotide sequence: TGTGCCAGCAGTTACGTTCGCGGTCAGGGAGGGTCCACTGAAGCTTTCTTT. This encodes CASSYVRGQGGSTEAFF.

This clonotype was detected only a few times. The J gene is TRBJ1-1, the V gene TRBV15; D may be TRBD1 (5 bases). CDR1 and CDR2 (germline): LNHNV, YYDKDF (reference sequence). This CDR3 region has 15 residues. V lost 1 base to trimming and J lost 2 bases, with 11 bases between them. The CDR3 nucleotides are TGTGCCACCAGCAGAGGGACGGGGGGTAACACTGAAGCTTTCTTT. As protein: CATSRGTGGNTEAFF.

This clonotype was counted a few times. The rearrangement uses TRBV5-5 and TRBJ2-7, with D unclear. V dropped 2 bases and J dropped 1 base, with 7 bases sitting between them. This CDR3 spans 13 amino acids. Germline V gene lookup returns CDR1 SGHKS and CDR2 YYEKEE (reference sequence). The CDR3 sequence is CASSFDLSYEQYF. The CDR3 nucleotides are TGTGCCAGCAGCTTTGATCTATCCTACGAGCAGTACTTC.

This clonotype was found many times. This chain's CDR3 is CASSPQGDSKTQYF. The CDR3, as DNA: TGTGCCAGCAGCCCCCAGGGGGATTCAAAGACCCAGTACTTC. The rearrangement links TRBV3-1 to TRBJ2-5, with 7 bases that match TRBD1. The CDR3 sequence is 14 residues long. Germline V lookup: CDR1 LGHDT, CDR2 YNNKEL (reference sequence). Trimming cost V 4 bases and J 6 bases; bases outside gene matches: 8.

This clonotype was counted at least ten times. This chain uses TRBV7-8 with TRBJ2-1, with D perhaps matching TRBD1 or TRBD2 (5 bases each). The germline CDR1 and CDR2 sequences are SGHVS and FQNEAQ. V was trimmed by 5 bases and J by 1 base, leaving 12 bases between them. The CDR3 runs 15 residues. The chain's CDR3 is CASSAEGWSYNEQFF. The DNA for the CDR3 is TGTGCCAGCAGCGCCGAGGGGTGGTCCTACAATGAGCAGTTCTTC.

This clonotype was seen just once. The chain employs TRBV6-1 and TRBJ2-6; TRBD2 might be the D (5 bases). The ends were cut back, 8 bases at V and 1 base at J, with 6 bases in the middle. CDR3 size: 13 residues. Germline V gene data show CDR1 as MNHNS and CDR2 as SASEGT. The CDR3 nucleotides read TGTGCCAGCCGGGATTCTGGGGCCAACGTCCTGACTTTC. Translated, it gives CASRDSGANVLTF.

This clonotype showed up just a few times. The rearrangement joins TRBV20-1 to TRBJ1-2; no definite D call. Germline-derived CDR1 and CDR2 are DFQATT and SNEGSKA (reference sequence). This CDR3 has 16 amino acids. The germline V and J ends were trimmed by 2 bases and 2 bases, with 18 bases remaining between them. The DNA of the CDR3 is TGCAGTGCTAGATTTGTGTACGGAGAAACGAACTATGGCTACACCTTC. Its protein product is CSARFVYGETNYGYTF.

This clonotype was found a few times. The chain joins TRBV5-4 to TRBJ2-7; D remains ambiguous. There are 12 residues in the CDR3. Germline V gives CDR1 SGHNT, CDR2 YYREEE (reference sequence). Deletions cut 0 bases from V and 7 bases from J, with 8 bases between. The CDR3 bases are TGTGCCAGCAGCTTGGGGGTGGAGGAGCAGTACTTC. This sequence encodes CASSLGVEEQYF. The full variable domain, in which reference TRBV5-4 and TRBJ2-7 provide the parts outside the CDR3, is ETGVTQSPTHLIKTRGQQVTLRCSSQSGHNTVSWYQQALGQGPQFIFQYYREEENGRGNFPPRFSGLQFPNYSSELNVNALELDDSALYLCASSLGVEEQYFGPGTRLTVT.

This clonotype occurred many times. DNA for the CDR3: TGCGCCAGCAGCTTGGGGGATCCCTACGAGCAGTACTTC. Encoded protein: CASSLGDPYEQYF. The chain couples TRBV5-1 to TRBJ2-7; D not certain. There are 13 residues in the CDR3. Germline loops: CDR1 SGHRS, CDR2 YFSETQ. Between the trimmed V and J ends, which lost 0 bases and 2 bases, there was a span of 6 bases.

This clonotype has just a few counts. This sequence joins TRBV7-8 and TRBJ1-1; no reliable D call. Germline V gene sequence: CDR1 SGHVS, CDR2 FQNEAQ. The CDR3 extends over 14 amino acids. V was clipped by 5 bases and J by 0 bases, with 10 bases between them. The CDR3 here is CASSATVMNTEAFF. The CDR3 coding sequence is TGTGCCAGCAGCGCGACGGTCATGAACACTGAAGCTTTCTTT.

This clonotype was observed at least ten times. The V and J genes are TRBV29-1 and TRBJ2-7; TRBD1 agrees at 12 bases. V dropped 5 bases and J dropped 7; count of bases not matched to a gene: 9. This CDR3 comprises 14 residues. The germline CDR1 and CDR2 sequences are SQVTM and ANQGSEA. CDR3 loop: CSVLPGQGAGEQYF. CDR3 coding DNA: TGCAGCGTTCTCCCGGGACAGGGGGCGGGAGAGCAGTACTTC.

This clonotype was recorded at least ten times. The chain recombines TRBV20-1 with TRBJ1-5; D unresolved. The CDR3 length is 12 residues. From germline, CDR1 is DFQATT and CDR2 SNEGSKA (reference sequence). V lost 3 bases and J 4 bases, leaving 7 bases between the germline ends. CDR3 DNA: TGCAGTGCTAGGGACGGTAATCAGCCCCAGCATTTT. Protein sequence: CSARDGNQPQHF.

This clonotype has a count of ten or more. In nucleotides, the CDR3 is TGTGCCAGCAGCTTGGACAGGGCAAACTATGGCTACACCTTC. Amino acids: CASSLDRANYGYTF. The chain links TRBV7-9 to TRBJ1-2, with 8 bases lining up with TRBD1. The J segment lost 2 bases and the V segment lost 3 bases, leaving 2 bases of the junction unmatched. Per germline, CDR1 SEHNR and CDR2 FQNEAQ (reference sequence). There are 14 residues in the CDR3.

The gene calls are TRBV7-9 and TRBJ2-7, with TRBD1 matching over 10 bases. The V gene's germline CDR1 is SEHNR and CDR2 FQNEAQ (reference sequence). This CDR3 has 15 amino acids. Trimming cost V 1 base and J 4 bases; bases outside gene matches: 4. CDR3 sequence reads: CASSLVDRGRYEQYF. The CDR3 bases are TGTGCCAGCAGCTTAGTAGACAGGGGGCGGTACGAGCAGTACTTC.

This clonotype was observed a handful of times. This chain links TRBV11-3 with TRBJ1-3; 8 positions agree with TRBD1. The V gene end was trimmed by 5 bases and the J gene end by 6 bases; junction bases not matched to a gene: 6. The CDR3 loop spans 14 amino acids. Germline-derived CDR1 and CDR2 are SGHNT and YENEEA. The CDR3 nucleotides read TGTGCCAGCAGCCCGGGGACAGGACCAAACACCATATATTTT. Translation gives CASSPGTGPNTIYF.

The chain carries TRBV6-1 and TRBJ2-3; TRBD2 matches at 8 bases. The V and J ends lost 6 bases and 2 bases, in that order; junction bases with no gene match: 13. Germline CDR1 is MNHNS and CDR2 is SASEGT. The CDR3 runs 17 residues. CDR3 loop: CASSLSGTSLFTDTQYF. The CDR3 DNA reads as TGTGCCAGCAGCCTTTCCGGGACTAGTCTTTTCACAGATACGCAGTATTTT.

The sample holds many counts of this clonotype. This rearrangement joins TRBV7-8 to TRBJ2-1; a weak D match, TRBD2 (5 bases). V lost 5 bases and J 10 bases, leaving 15 bases between the germline ends. Germline lookup yields CDR1 SGHVS and CDR2 FQNEAQ. CDR3 length equals 13 residues. The CDR3 protein is CASSPHRETEQFF. CDR3 bases: TGTGCCAGCAGCCCCCACCGGGAAACCGAGCAGTTCTTC. The variable domain in full, completed from reference TRBV7-8 and TRBJ2-1, reads GAGVSQSPRYKVAKRGQDVALRCDPISGHVSLFWYQQALGQGPEFLTYFQNEAQLDKSGLPSDRFFAERPEGSVSTLKIQRTQQEDSAVYLCASSPHRETEQFFGPGTRLTVL.

This clonotype was observed a handful of times. The J gene is TRBJ1-1, the V gene TRBV11-2; weak D call: TRBD1 (5 bases). The V end was cut by 5 bases, the J end by 4 bases, with 8 bases between. Germline V gives CDR1 SGHAT, CDR2 FQNNGV. The CDR3 sequence is 12 residues long. CDR3 amino acids: CASSVRVTEAFF. The CDR3 coding sequence is TGTGCCAGCAGCGTCAGGGTCACTGAAGCTTTCTTT.

Ten or more counts support this clonotype. This chain uses TRBV7-8 with TRBJ2-7; D call uncertain. The V and J ends lost 2 bases and 1 base respectively, with 9 bases between them. This CDR3 contains 14 residues. Germline CDR1 reads SGHVS; CDR2 reads FQNEAQ. CDR3: CASSLRPLSYEQYF. The CDR3 nucleotides are TGTGCCAGCAGCTTAAGGCCCTTATCCTACGAGCAGTACTTC.

At least ten counts were recorded for this clonotype. This sequence joins TRBV6-5 and TRBJ2-1, with 10 bases fitting TRBD2. The junction had 10 bases not matched to a gene; V was cut back by 2 bases and J by 0 bases. The CDR3 is 19 residues long. Germline CDR1 is MNHEY and CDR2 is SVGAGI. CDR3 protein: CASSYGLAGVSSSYNEQFF. For the CDR3, the DNA is TGTGCCAGCAGTTACGGGCTAGCGGGAGTCTCCTCCTCCTACAATGAGCAGTTCTTC.

This clonotype has ten or more counts. The rearrangement joins TRBV10-2 to TRBJ2-7; D might be TRBD1 (6 bases). Per germline, CDR1 WSHSY and CDR2 SAAADI. The length of the CDR3 is 19 residues. V lost 5 bases to trimming and J lost 1 base, with 27 bases between them. The CDR3 nucleotides are TGCGCCAGCAGTTCTCTGGACAGAAGGGATTTGGGGGATTCCTACGAGCAGTACTTC. Translated: CASSSLDRRDLGDSYEQYF.

In its sample, this clonotype was seen many times. V is TRBV7-6 and J is TRBJ2-1; D is unresolved. Germline assignment: CDR1 SGHVS and CDR2 FNYEAQ. The CDR3 sequence is 12 residues long. Trimming took off 4 bases at V and 8 bases at J, with 9 bases between the two ends. CDR3 in DNA: TGTGCCAGCAGCTCCCTGGGTGATGAGCAGTTCTTC. Residues: CASSSLGDEQFF.

This clonotype has a count of ten or more. The V gene is TRBV6-2 or TRBV6-3, the J gene TRBJ2-7; 7 bases are a match to TRBD2. The CDR3 covers 13 residues. Germline lookup yields CDR1 MNHEY and CDR2 SVGEGT. V was clipped by 3 bases and J by 4 bases; unmatched bases: 3. CDR3 coding DNA: TGTGCCAGCAGTTATGGACTAGTGTACGAGCAGTACTTC. This sequence encodes CASSYGLVYEQYF.